One sample yielded the 9 T cell receptor beta chains listed below, sequenced in a study of blood T cells in healthy people across ages. Sample-barcoded 5' priming and a J-beta primer mix drove a second PCR of about 7 to 11 cycles. MiXCR, run by TCRdb on the 5' RACE reads, gives a single entry per CDR3 protein. Among over 550,000 distinct CDR3 sequences listed, 25% to 30% were seen once. The sample comprised blood. Receptors originate from a woman of 80 years or more in good health.

Comments on this clonotype: This may arise from a read error, as a much more abundant clone is one base away. This chain connects TRBV18 to TRBJ2-5; 8 bases map to TRBD2. The V gene's germline CDR1 is KGHSH and CDR2 LQKENI. Trimming at V came to 0 bases and at J to 11 bases, leaving 14 bases not matched to a gene. CDR3 length: 16 residues. For the CDR3, the DNA is TGTGCCAGCTCACCACCAACCGGGGGGGCCTACAATGAGCAGTACTTC. It is translated as CASSPPTGGAYNEQYF.

The chain uses TRBV3-1 and TRBJ1-1, with 9 positions matching TRBD1. The V gene end was trimmed by 4 bases and the J gene end by 2 bases; junction bases not matched to a gene: 8. The germline gives CDR1 LGHDT, CDR2 YNNKEL (reference sequence). The CDR3 loop spans 16 amino acids. CDR3 protein: CASSPRTGALNTEAFF. The CDR3, as DNA: TGTGCCAGCAGCCCTAGGACAGGGGCACTCAACACTGAAGCTTTCTTT.

This clonotype appeared many times. The chain has TRBV6-5 and TRBJ2-7; TRBD1 is a possible D gene (5 bases). CDR1 MNHEY and CDR2 SVGAGI come from the germline V gene. V shed 6 bases and J shed 1 base, with 10 bases lying between them. The CDR3 loop spans 13 amino acids. The CDR3 DNA reads as TGTGCCAGCAGGGCCAGGGCTTCCTACGAGCAGTACTTC. This sequence encodes CASRARASYEQYF.

This clonotype appeared many times. The chain joins TRBV7-9 to TRBJ1-2, with D possibly matching TRBD1 (6 bases). Germline V gene sequence: CDR1 SEHNR, CDR2 FQNEAQ (reference sequence). V was cut by 6 bases and J by 4 bases, with 9 bases left in between. This CDR3 has 12 amino acids. This CDR3 reads CASRLDSYGYTF. The CDR3 DNA is TGTGCCAGCAGGCTGGACAGCTATGGCTACACCTTC. Based on the CDR3 plus reference TRBV7-9 and TRBJ1-2, the full variable domain is DTGVSQNPRHKITKRGQNVTFRCDPISEHNRLYWYRQTLGQGPEFLTYFQNEAQLEKSRLLSDRFSAERPKGSFSTLEIQRTEQGDSAMYLCASRLDSYGYTFGSGTRLTVV.

On this clonotype itself: A junction boundary mismatches the germline segment, possibly from a read error. The rearrangement uses TRBV20-1 and TRBJ2-1, with TRBD2 matching 8 bases. CDR1 is DFQATT, CDR2 SNEGSKA, per germline (reference sequence). The CDR3 runs to 15 residues. In nucleotides, the CDR3 is TGCAGTGCTTCGAGGACTAGCCGGTATGACAATGAGCGGTTCTTC. Translating gives CSASRTSRYDNERFF.

This clonotype showed up just a few times. A junction boundary mismatches the germline segment, possibly from a read error. The chain uses TRBV27 and TRBJ2-6; maybe TRBD1 (5 bases). Germline values: CDR1 MNHEY, CDR2 SMNVEV (reference sequence). The length of the CDR3 is 17 residues. DNA for the CDR3: TGTGCCAGCAGTACCTGGACGGATCCCTCTGGGGCCAACGCCCTGACTTTC. Protein: CASSTWTDPSGANALTF.

This clonotype was detected ten times or more. V is TRBV6-1 and J is TRBJ2-7; no reliable D call. The CDR3 consists of 14 residues. V lost 4 bases, J lost 2 bases, and 12 bases lay in between. Germline CDR1 is MNHNS and CDR2 is SASEGT. Here the CDR3 DNA reads TGTGCCAGCAGTGCTTACGCACCAGCCTACGAGCAGTACTTC. Translation gives CASSAYAPAYEQYF.

The V call is TRBV29-1, the J call TRBJ1-1; 8 positions match TRBD1. Losses at the gene ends were 2 bases for V and 5 bases for J; bases not matched to a gene: 4. The CDR3 is made up of 13 amino acids. Germline loops: CDR1 SQVTM, CDR2 ANQGSEA. CDR3 residues: CSVERRTGTEAFF. CDR3 DNA: TGCAGCGTTGAACGCCGGACAGGGACTGAAGCTTTCTTT.

This clonotype was counted a single time. A much bigger clone sits one base away, suggesting this may be a read error. The chain is built from TRBV2 and TRBJ2-7; D is perhaps TRBD1 (6 bases). The CDR3 is made up of 12 amino acids. Germline loops: CDR1 SNHLY, CDR2 FYNNEI. The CDR3: CTSSVGANEQYF. The CDR3 DNA reads as TGTACCAGCAGTGTGGGGGCCAATGAGCAGTACTTC.